The present TCR beta chain was sequenced within a study of cytomegalovirus exposure and HLA in healthy donors. Overall study context: Ancestry clustering placed roughly four fifths of under 450 genotyped donors in the Caucasian-associated cluster. Study results and limitations: After further analysis at a later stage, 16,951 TCR beta sequences were associated with HLA alleles at 0.05 false discovery rate. Accurate prediction of most subjects' HLA-A and HLA-B alleles from TCR beta sequences was reported.

This clone was found a few times. Its antigen is unknown. Primers: 60 Vbeta forward and 13 Jbeta reverse. Some clones are missing from TCRdb's copy, which holds only in-frame ones; the method was immunoSEQ multiplex PCR. The repertoire consists of about 120,000 clones, with around 10% occurring once and the leading ten covering roughly 3%. The CDR3 has 16 residues. The V gene end was trimmed by 4 bases and the J gene end by 4 bases; junction bases not matched to a gene: 7. Germline-derived CDR1 and CDR2 are SGHAT and FQNNGV. The sample comprised PBMCs. V gene TRBV11-2 combines with J gene TRBJ2-6; TRBD2 matches 7 bases. The origin of this receptor is a man aged 25-45 years in good health and CMV-seronegative. CDR3 sequence reads: CASSSRLAGGANVLTF. DNA for the CDR3: TGTGCCAGCAGCTCGCGACTAGCTGGGGGGGCCAACGTCCTGACTTTC.